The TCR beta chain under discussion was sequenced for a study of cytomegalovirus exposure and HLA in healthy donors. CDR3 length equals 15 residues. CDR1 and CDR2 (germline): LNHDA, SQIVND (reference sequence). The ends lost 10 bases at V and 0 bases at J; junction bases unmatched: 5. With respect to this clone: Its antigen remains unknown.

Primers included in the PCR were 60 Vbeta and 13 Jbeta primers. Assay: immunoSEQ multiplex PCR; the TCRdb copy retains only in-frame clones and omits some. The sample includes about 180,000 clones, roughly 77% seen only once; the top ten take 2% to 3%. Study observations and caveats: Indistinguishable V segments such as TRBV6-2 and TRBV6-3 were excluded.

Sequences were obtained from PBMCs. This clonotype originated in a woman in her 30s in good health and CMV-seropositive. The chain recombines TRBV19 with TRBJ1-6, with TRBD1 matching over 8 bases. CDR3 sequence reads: CANPTGVSYNSPLHF. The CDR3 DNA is TGTGCCAACCCGACAGGGGTCTCCTATAATTCACCCCTCCACTTT.